Presented here are 14 T cell receptor beta chains from one specimen sequenced in a study of blood T cells in healthy people across ages. A sample-barcoded 5' primer and a J-beta primer mix were used in a second PCR of roughly 7 to 11 cycles. Each CDR3 protein is one row after TCRdb ran MiXCR on the 5' RACE reads. The data show fewer than 2,000,000 distinct CDR3 sequences, with roughly 32% seen just once and over 9% held by the top ten. Sequencing used blood. These receptors were taken from a woman aged 25 to 45 in good health.

This clonotype was seen at least ten times. V usage is TRBV11-2 and J usage is TRBJ2-5; 7 positions match TRBD2. Germline V lookup: CDR1 SGHAT, CDR2 FQNNGV. This CDR3 has 13 residues. After removal of 5 bases from V and 5 bases from J, the junction contained 5 bases not matched to a gene. The CDR3 nucleotides read TGTGCCAGCAGCCTCCCCGGGGGGGAGACCCAGTACTTC. Encoded protein: CASSLPGGETQYF.

This CDR3 is CASSLAVGREGYDIQYF. The CDR3 DNA follows: TGCGCCAGCAGCTTGGCCGTTGGGCGGGAGGGATATGACATTCAGTACTTC. The chain joins TRBV5-1 to TRBJ2-4, with 9 bases that match TRBD2. Germline-derived CDR1 and CDR2 are SGHRS and YFSETQ. The CDR3 extends over 17 amino acids. Germline trimming cut 0 bases from V and 8 bases from J; bases unmatched to any gene: 12.

In its sample, this clonotype was seen a few times. The chain links TRBV24-1 to TRBJ2-7; D may correspond to TRBD1 or TRBD2 (5 bases each). The CDR3 has 13 residues. The germline gives CDR1 KGHDR, CDR2 SFDVKD. V was shortened by 5 bases and J by 3 bases, with 10 bases between the two germline ends. The CDR3 coding sequence is TGTGCCACCAGTGGGGGACCATTCTACGAGCAGTACTTC. This translates into CATSGGPFYEQYF.

This clonotype was counted only a few times. V gene TRBV5-6 combines with J gene TRBJ2-3; D is uncertain. The CDR3 contains 14 residues. The germline V gene has CDR1 SGHDT and CDR2 YYEEEE. Trimming took 4 bases from V and 7 from J, leaving 16 bases between them. In nucleotides, the CDR3 is TGTGCCAGCAGCCCATCGTGGGTAACGAATACGCAGTATTTT. Amino acid sequence: CASSPSWVTNTQYF.

V usage is TRBV18 and J usage is TRBJ2-1; TRBD2 agrees at 9 bases. The CDR3 is 14 amino acids. CDR1 is KGHSH and CDR2 is LQKENI in the germline V gene. V shed 2 bases and J 7 bases; nucleotides not matched to a gene: 3. The CDR3 nucleotides are TGTGCCAGCTCACCAGCTAGCGGGACAAATGAGCAGTTCTTC. It is translated as CASSPASGTNEQFF.

The CDR3 region is CASGLLGAEQFF. The CDR3 DNA sequence: TGTGCTAGTGGTTTGCTTGGGGCTGAGCAGTTCTTC. The chain has TRBV12-5 and TRBJ2-1; D perhaps matches TRBD1 (5 bases). The CDR3 loop spans 12 amino acids. Germline loops: CDR1 LGHNT, CDR2 FRNRAP. V lost 2 bases, J lost 9 bases, and 8 bases lay in between.

V usage is TRBV27 and J usage is TRBJ2-5; TRBD2 agrees at 10 bases. The J call is uncertain, as TRBJ2-7 better fits the DNA end. This CDR3 is 17 amino acids long. Germline lookup yields CDR1 MNHEY and CDR2 SMNVEV (reference sequence). The CDR3 region is CASSLSFRGTSVGEQYF. Written as DNA, the CDR3 is TGTGCCAGCAGTTTATCTTTCCGGGGGACTAGCGTTGGCGAGCAGTACTTC.

This clonotype was seen many times. The gene calls are TRBV9 and TRBJ1-2, with D tentatively TRBD1 (6 bases). The V gene's germline CDR1 is SGDLS and CDR2 YYNGEE. The CDR3 covers 14 residues. V was shortened by 0 bases and J by 6 bases, with 12 bases between the two germline ends. The CDR3 DNA reads TGTGCCAGCAGCGTAGTCGACAGGCCTCATGGCTACACCTTC. Protein: CASSVVDRPHGYTF.

This clonotype was found many times. V is TRBV11-1 and J is TRBJ2-5; a possible D gene is TRBD1 (6 bases). Germline V gene sequence: CDR1 SGHAT, CDR2 FQDESV (reference sequence). Trimming took off 4 bases at V and 1 base at J, with 7 bases between the two ends. This CDR3 is built from 13 residues. The CDR3 DNA reads as TGTGCCAGCAGCTGGACAGCCCAAGAGACCCAGTACTTC. Protein sequence: CASSWTAQETQYF.

The J gene is TRBJ1-2, the V gene TRBV6-1; tentative D call: TRBD1 (5 bases). The V and J ends lost 6 bases and 4 bases respectively, with 15 bases between them. Germline V CDR1 and CDR2: MNHNS, SASEGT. The CDR3 totals 14 residues. CDR3 loop: CASSGRTGGYGYTF. The CDR3 nucleotides are TGTGCCAGCAGCGGTCGGACCGGGGGCTATGGCTACACCTTC.

This clonotype was observed many times. This chain links TRBV12-3 or TRBV12-4 with TRBJ2-5; 7 nucleotides agree with TRBD1. This CDR3 is 14 amino acids long. The junction had 9 bases not matched to a gene; V was cut back by 6 bases and J by 5 bases. This chain's CDR3 is CASSPRQGSETQYF. The CDR3 DNA follows: TGTGCCAGCAGCCCTCGACAGGGAAGCGAGACCCAGTACTTC.

This clonotype was picked up a small number of times. The chain recombines TRBV6-2 or TRBV6-3 with TRBJ2-1; 9 positions agree with TRBD1. Losses at the gene ends were 6 bases for V and 15 bases for J; bases not matched to a gene: 6. The CDR3 spans 11 residues. The germline gives CDR1 MNHEY, CDR2 SVGEGT. DNA of the CDR3: TGTGCCAGCAGCCGGGACAGGGAGGTGTTCTTC. The encoded protein is CASSRDREVFF.

This clonotype has only a few counts. The chain links TRBV11-2 to TRBJ2-5; D perhaps matches TRBD2 (6 bases). This CDR3 is 15 amino acids long. V lost 0 bases to trimming and J lost 1 base, with 9 bases between them. Germline CDR1 is SGHAT and CDR2 is FQNNGV. CDR3 DNA: TGTGCCAGCAGCTTAGACTGGGAGGTCCAAGAGACCCAGTACTTC. It yields the protein CASSLDWEVQETQYF.

J is TRBJ2-5 and V is TRBV4-1, with 8 nucleotides matching TRBD2. The CDR3 has 16 residues. The J segment lost 4 bases and the V segment lost 3 bases, leaving 10 bases of the junction unmatched. The germline gives CDR1 MGHRA, CDR2 YSYEKL. CDR3 residues: CASSQWPELAGETQYF. The CDR3, as DNA: TGCGCCAGCAGCCAGTGGCCCGAGCTAGCGGGAGAGACCCAGTACTTC.